This passage covers 5 T cell receptor beta chains from one sample sequenced in a study of CXCR3-negative and CXCR3-positive naive CD8 T cells (dated by TCRdb to 2018 to 2020). Sequenced on a NextSeq 550. The Human TCR Profiling Kit (MiLaboratory) was used to make UMI-labeled 5' RACE TRB cDNA libraries. TCRdb reprocessed the reads, and each CDR3 protein sequence is entered once, without DNA. The record for this sample contains 100,000 to 150,000 distinct CDR3 sequences. 0.29% of the sample is in the top ten clones. Sample: naive CXCR3- CD8+ T cells from blood. What this sample's cell subset or site label stands for: CD45RO-CCR7+CD27+CD95- naive CD8+ T cells lacking CXCR3 (TNR3-). The receptors come from a human donor in good health. Some clones in this sample may be carry-over from other donors' samples.

The V gene is TRBV7-9, the J gene TRBJ2-7; with no DNA, the TCRdb D assignment of TRBD2 cannot be verified. The germline CDR1 and CDR2 sequences are SEHNR and FQNEAQ (reference sequence). The CDR3 has 18 amino acids. Here the CDR3 reads CASSDSQAPGLESYEQYF.

The chain uses TRBV25-1 and TRBJ1-1; the D call from TCRdb, TRBD1, cannot be confirmed without DNA. CDR1 is MGHDK, CDR2 SYGVNS, per germline. The CDR3 totals 15 residues. CDR3 sequence: CASSETGTVNTEAFF. The variable domain in full, with the rest retrieved from reference TRBV25-1 and TRBJ1-1, is EADIYQTPRYLVIGTGKKITLECSQTMGHDKMYWYQQDPGMELHLIHYSYGVNSTEKGDLSSESTVSRIRTEHFPLTLESARPSHTSQYLCASSETGTVNTEAFFGQGTRLTVV.

The chain recombines TRBV4-2 with TRBJ1-1; TCRdb names TRBD1, which stays unverified in the absence of DNA. Germline values: CDR1 LGHNA, CDR2 YNFKEQ. The CDR3 loop spans 15 amino acids. The CDR3 here is CASSQGTGQNTEAFF.

The chain recombines TRBV4-1 with TRBJ2-1; the D gene TCRdb calls, TRBD1, cannot be checked with no DNA. The germline V gene encodes CDR1 MGHRA and CDR2 YSYEKL. This CDR3 has 17 amino acids. This CDR3 is CASSQDEGQGAYNEQLF.

This chain connects TRBV27 to TRBJ2-1; no DNA is available, so the TRBD1 call from TCRdb remains unchecked. Germline loops: CDR1 MNHEY, CDR2 SMNVEV (reference sequence). The CDR3 is 15 amino acids. This chain's CDR3 is CASSPRAGGYNEQFF.